Each of the 4 T cell receptor beta chains below was sequenced from the same sample in a study of yellow fever vaccine responses in identical twins (dated by TCRdb to between 2017 and 2018). Receptor amplification or capture employed RT-PCR. Sequencing was carried out with an Illumina HiSeq 2500. The public reads were reprocessed in TCRdb via fastp at Q25 and MiXCR, keeping in-frame beta chains. Merged by CDR3 protein, the rows form single entries marked with the most common genes and DNA. Counted in this sample were under 30,000 distinct CDR3 sequences; more than 60% of them appeared once. The ten largest clonotypes hold about 4.8% of the sample. Sequenced here: T cells from blood (PBMCs), unsorted or a sorted subset (not recorded which), sampled before or after yellow fever vaccination (not recorded which). The receptors originated from a woman aged 18-35 years who received the yellow fever vaccine. Donor details come from another sample of the same person, matched by shared clones.

V and J are TRBV7-2 and TRBJ2-4; D is undetermined. The V and J ends lost 5 bases and 0 bases respectively, with 11 bases between them. Germline assignment: CDR1 SGHTA and CDR2 FQGNSA. The CDR3 extends over 15 amino acids. CDR3 sequence: CASSTKPQAKNIQYF. The CDR3 bases are TGTGCCAGCAGCACGAAACCGCAAGCCAAAAACATTCAGTACTTC.

The chain joins TRBV4-1 to TRBJ1-6, with D tentatively TRBD1 (6 bases). This CDR3 spans 16 amino acids. The V end was cut by 4 bases, the J end by 7 bases, with 17 bases between. The germline V gene encodes CDR1 MGHRA and CDR2 YSYEKL. The chain's CDR3 is CASSPPVGAGNSPLHF. The CDR3 DNA reads TGCGCCAGCAGCCCCCCGGTGGGGGCGGGGAATTCACCCCTCCACTTT.

V gene TRBV29-1 combines with J gene TRBJ2-7; D gene unclear. The CDR3 is made up of 11 amino acids. The V and J ends lost 5 bases and 3 bases respectively, with 8 bases between them. Germline assignment: CDR1 SQVTM and CDR2 ANQGSEA. CDR3 sequence reads: CSVMVLYEQYF. The CDR3 DNA follows: TGCAGCGTTATGGTTCTCTACGAGCAGTACTTC.

This clonotype was seen once. V and J are TRBV11-3 and TRBJ2-2; D perhaps matches TRBD1 (6 bases). This CDR3 contains 15 residues. Trimming shortened V by 4 bases and J by 6 bases, and 15 bases separated the two germline ends. CDR1 is SGHNT and CDR2 is YENEEA in the germline V gene. Written as DNA, the CDR3 is TGTGCCAGCAGCTCCGAGCAGGGGTGGGCCGGGGAGCTGTTTTTT. As protein: CASSSEQGWAGELFF.